This TCR beta chain was sequenced during a study of neoadjuvant nivolumab and ipilimumab in lung cancer. In the study overall: Nivolumab 3 mg/kg was given days 1, 15 and 29, plus ipilimumab 1 mg/kg day 1 in combination.

The V gene's germline CDR1 is SGHDN and CDR2 FVKESK. The ends lost 6 bases at V and 7 bases at J; junction bases unmatched: 10. The CDR3 length is 15 residues. The data were produced by immunoSEQ multiplex PCR, yet TCRdb's version contains in-frame clones alone and is incomplete. The sample records about 18,000 clones, about nine tenths being singletons. With respect to this clone: Its matching antigen is unknown.

General study results and limits: Resected tumors had greater TCR richness and clonality than uninvolved lung. From pretherapy to surgery, tumor richness and clonality rose with dual therapy.

This sequence joins TRBV14 and TRBJ2-1; 9 bases fit TRBD1. The sequenced sample was peripheral blood, obtained before neoadjuvant nivolumab, alone or with ipilimumab. The receptor comes from an adult with non-small cell lung cancer. Here the CDR3 reads CASRHDRDRENEQFF. The CDR3 DNA reads TGTGCCAGCAGGCACGACCGGGACAGGGAAAATGAGCAGTTCTTC.